The 25 T cell receptor beta chains presented below share a single source sample, sequenced in a study of vaccination and CD4 T cells after COVID-19. These receptors' antigens are unknown. Sample treatment: approximately 10-day PBMC culture with coronavirus spike peptide pools or control peptides (ViraFEST assay). The Oncomine TCR Beta short-read assay generated sequence data from the DNA of cultured CD4+ T cells. TCRdb re-called the PCR reads with MiXCR, one entry per CDR3 protein. The data show under 20,000 distinct CDR3 sequences, with roughly 67% seen just once and approximately 8% held by the top ten. The sequencing sample was made of CD4+ T cells from blood, cultured in vitro. These receptors all come from a human donor who had recovered from COVID-19.

The chain has TRBV6-1 and TRBJ1-2, with 11 positions matching TRBD1. CDR3 length equals 15 residues. CDR1 is MNHNS, CDR2 SASEGT, per germline. V shed 8 bases and J 8 bases; nucleotides not matched to a gene: 13. DNA of the CDR3: TGTGCCAGCGGTGGGAGGGGGACAGGGGGATTCGGCTACACCTTC. It encodes CASGGRGTGGFGYTF.

The chain recombines TRBV27 with TRBJ1-4; 8 bases match TRBD1. CDR3 length: 16 amino acids. Germline CDR1 is MNHEY and CDR2 is SMNVEV (reference sequence). V gave up 1 base and J gave up 10 bases; unmatched junction bases: 11. CDR3 sequence reads: CASSLFYRQGAGKLFF. The CDR3 bases are TGTGCCAGCAGTTTATTTTATCGGCAGGGGGCGGGAAAACTGTTTTTT.

The V gene is TRBV6-5, the J gene TRBJ2-3; the D is unclear. Germline assignment: CDR1 MNHEY and CDR2 SVGAGI. Trimming cost V 0 bases and J 6 bases, with 4 bases left between them. The CDR3 spans 12 residues. CDR3 bases: TGTGCCAGCAGTTACTCGAGGGATACGCAGTATTTT. This sequence encodes CASSYSRDTQYF.

This clonotype was detected only once. The chain combines TRBV7-9 with TRBJ1-5; TRBD1 might be the D (5 bases). CDR1 and CDR2 (germline): SEHNR, FQNEAQ (reference sequence). With 5 bases removed from V and 3 bases from J, the gap between germline ends came to 8 bases. There are 13 residues in the CDR3. This CDR3 is CASSPTANQPQHF. In nucleotides, the CDR3 is TGTGCCAGCAGCCCGACAGCCAATCAGCCCCAGCATTTT.

This chain connects TRBV20-1 to TRBJ1-5; tentative D call: TRBD1 (6 bases). The CDR3 sequence is 14 residues long. Looked up from germline, CDR1 is DFQATT and CDR2 is SNEGSKA (reference sequence). V lost 6 bases, J lost 3 bases, and 15 bases lay in between. CDR3 nucleotide sequence: TGCAGTGCCCTCGGACAGACTTTCAATCAGCCCCAGCATTTT. Amino acid sequence: CSALGQTFNQPQHF.

The rearrangement joins TRBV7-9 to TRBJ2-7; TRBD2 aligns across 7 bases. CDR3 length equals 16 residues. Germline CDR1 SEHNR, CDR2 FQNEAQ (reference sequence). Trimming cost V 3 bases and J 6 bases; bases outside gene matches: 14. The CDR3 DNA sequence: TGTGCCAGCAGCTTGAGGGGAGGGCGTTTACTCCCCGAGCAGTACTTC. Translated, it gives CASSLRGGRLLPEQYF.

The chain is built from TRBV27 and TRBJ1-2; TRBD1 agrees at 8 bases. CDR1 MNHEY and CDR2 SMNVEV come from the germline V gene (reference sequence). J gave up 6 bases and V 3 bases, and 9 bases lay outside the gene matches. The CDR3 is made up of 15 amino acids. The CDR3 DNA follows: TGTGCCAGCAGTTTTAAGCTACAGGGGGTAGATGGCTACACCTTC. Translated: CASSFKLQGVDGYTF.

The chain carries TRBV12-3 or TRBV12-4 and TRBJ1-5, with D possibly being TRBD1 (5 bases). The V end was cut by 6 bases, the J end by 0 bases, with 12 bases between. The CDR3 covers 15 residues. In DNA, the CDR3 is TGTGCCAGCAGCCGTGGGGCCGTTAGCAATCAGCCCCAGCATTTT. Residues: CASSRGAVSNQPQHF.

The chain uses TRBV4-1 and TRBJ1-2; tentatively, D is TRBD1 (6 bases). The CDR3 sequence is 14 residues long. Germline V gene lookup returns CDR1 MGHRA and CDR2 YSYEKL. The V end was cut by 1 base, the J end by 7 bases, with 13 bases between. Written as DNA, the CDR3 is TGCGCCAGCAGCCAAGGGGCGGGGGCGGGTGGCTACACCTTC. Protein: CASSQGAGAGGYTF.

There are a few counts of this clonotype. This chain links TRBV24-1 with TRBJ1-2; TRBD1 is a possible D gene (5 bases). This CDR3 comprises 13 residues. CDR1 is KGHDR and CDR2 is SFDVKD in the germline V gene. The ends were cut back, 5 bases at V and 8 bases at J, with 14 bases in the middle. The CDR3: CATSALGVAGYTF. The DNA for the CDR3 is TGTGCCACCAGTGCCCTAGGGGTGGCGGGCTACACCTTC.

The J gene is TRBJ1-5, the V gene TRBV19; D gene uncertain. From germline, CDR1 is LNHDA and CDR2 SQIVND (reference sequence). V shed 4 bases and J shed 2 bases, with 12 bases lying between them. The CDR3 loop spans 15 amino acids. CDR3 protein: CASSTGDTRNQPQHF. Here the CDR3 DNA reads TGTGCCAGTAGTACGGGAGACACCCGCAATCAGCCCCAGCATTTT.

This chain joins TRBV4-2 and TRBJ2-7; D not certain. This CDR3 comprises 15 residues. From germline, CDR1 is LGHNA and CDR2 YNFKEQ. The V gene lost 4 bases and the J gene lost 7 bases, with 20 bases spanning the gap. The DNA of the CDR3 is TGTGCCAGCAGCCTCGACCAGACCCCGGGTAGAGAGCAGTACTTC. This codes for CASSLDQTPGREQYF.

The chain has TRBV7-9 and TRBJ2-6; TRBD1 agrees at 7 bases. J was trimmed by 0 bases and V by 5 bases; bases with no gene match: 13. This CDR3 comprises 19 residues. CDR1 is SEHNR and CDR2 is FQNEAQ in the germline V gene (reference sequence). DNA for the CDR3: TGTGCCAGCAGCCACGGTAGGACAGGCCGAAACTCTGGGGCCAACGTCCTGACTTTC. This codes for CASSHGRTGRNSGANVLTF.

J is TRBJ1-5 and V is TRBV15; unclear D gene. Per germline, CDR1 LNHNV and CDR2 YYDKDF (reference sequence). CDR3 length: 15 amino acids. Trimming stripped 8 bases from V and 3 bases from J, with 17 bases between. In DNA, the CDR3 is TGTGCCACCCACCCAGGACCGCCCCTCAATCAGCCCCAGCATTTT. It specifies CATHPGPPLNQPQHF.

J is TRBJ1-1 and V is TRBV29-1, with D unresolved. V lost 3 bases and J lost 1, with 9 bases in between. CDR3 length: 13 amino acids. Per the germline V gene, CDR1 is SQVTM and CDR2 is ANQGSEA. The CDR3, as DNA: TGCAGCGTTGATGGCAGACCGAACACTGAAGCTTTCTTT. Translation gives CSVDGRPNTEAFF.

This clonotype was recorded a few times. The germline gene is not matched at one end of the junction; a read error may be the cause. This chain links TRBV7-7 with TRBJ1-4, with 8 bases matching TRBD1. Germline V lookup: CDR1 SSHAT, CDR2 FNYEAQ (reference sequence). The CDR3 runs to 13 residues. CDR3 region: CASSTDRGEKLFF. The CDR3 region has the DNA TGTGCTAGCAGCACCGACAGGGGAGAAAAACTGTTTTTT.

This chain joins TRBV7-2 and TRBJ2-3; TRBD1 aligns across 9 bases. The CDR3 length is 14 residues. The junction had 11 bases not matched to a gene; V was cut back by 4 bases and J by 12 bases. The germline CDR1 and CDR2 sequences are SGHTA and FQGNSA. CDR3 nucleotides: TGTGCCAGCAGCTCCCTGGGTAGGGGACAGGGTCAGTATTTT. Translated, it gives CASSSLGRGQGQYF.

J is TRBJ2-4 and V is TRBV7-9, with D tentatively TRBD2 (6 bases). Germline values: CDR1 SEHNR, CDR2 FQNEAQ (reference sequence). The CDR3 sequence is 17 residues long. With 1 base removed from V and 0 bases from J, the gap between germline ends came to 13 bases. The CDR3: CASSLVGGRLAKNIQYF. CDR3 in DNA: TGTGCCAGCAGCTTAGTGGGGGGACGGTTAGCCAAAAACATTCAGTACTTC. Full variable domain (outside the CDR3, taken from reference TRBV7-9 and TRBJ2-4): DTGVSQNPRHKITKRGQNVTFRCDPISEHNRLYWYRQTLGQGPEFLTYFQNEAQLEKSRLLSDRFSAERPKGSFSTLEIQRTEQGDSAMYLCASSLVGGRLAKNIQYFGAGTRLSVL.

The chain employs TRBV5-4 and TRBJ2-2; 10 nucleotides line up with TRBD1. This CDR3 has 17 residues. Per germline, CDR1 SGHNT and CDR2 YYREEE (reference sequence). Losses at the gene ends were 5 bases for V and 5 bases for J; bases not matched to a gene: 12. The CDR3 reads CASSRQGAQTLTGELFF. The CDR3 region has the DNA TGTGCCAGCAGTAGACAGGGGGCGCAGACCCTAACCGGGGAGCTGTTTTTT.

The chain combines TRBV7-2 with TRBJ2-5; 10 bases align to TRBD1. The CDR3 totals 14 residues. Germline loops: CDR1 SGHTA, CDR2 FQGNSA. V lost 5 bases to trimming and J lost 5 bases; unmatched junction nucleotides: 5. The CDR3 bases are TGTGCCAGCAGCCCCGGGACAGGGGTGGAGACCCAGTACTTC. Translation gives CASSPGTGVETQYF.

The chain combines TRBV29-1 with TRBJ2-7; a possible D gene is TRBD2 (5 bases). V was clipped by 0 bases and J by 3 bases, with 12 bases between them. CDR1 is SQVTM and CDR2 is ANQGSEA in the germline V gene. The CDR3 has 14 residues. The CDR3 spells CSVEDQSRGYEQYF. CDR3 nucleotides: TGCAGCGTTGAAGATCAGTCCCGGGGCTACGAGCAGTACTTC.

The V and J genes are TRBV12-3 or TRBV12-4 and TRBJ1-5; D uncertain. The CDR3 spans 13 residues. V was pared by 0 bases and J by 4 bases, with 4 bases between. The CDR3, as DNA: TGTGCCAGCAGTTTAGCCTCAAATCAGCCCCAGCATTTT. Its protein product is CASSLASNQPQHF.

V and J are TRBV30 and TRBJ2-1, with TRBD2 matching over 7 bases. Germline V lookup: CDR1 GTSNPN, CDR2 SVGIG (reference sequence). V was clipped by 3 bases and J by 9 bases; unmatched bases: 17. The CDR3 sequence is 16 residues long. The CDR3 here is CAWRLSGATGRSEQFF. CDR3 bases: TGTGCCTGGAGATTAAGCGGGGCCACGGGACGAAGTGAGCAGTTCTTC.

The sample holds a few counts of this clonotype. The chain couples TRBV7-2 to TRBJ2-4; D unresolved. Germline V gene data show CDR1 as SGHTA and CDR2 as FQGNSA. The CDR3 loop spans 16 amino acids. V gave up 5 bases and J gave up 1 base, with 15 bases separating them. This chain's CDR3 is CASSIEGAPAKNIQYF. DNA of the CDR3: TGTGCCAGCAGCATCGAAGGTGCCCCTGCCAAAAACATTCAGTACTTC.

This clonotype was seen more than once but under ten times. V is TRBV20-1 and J is TRBJ1-5; a possible D gene is TRBD1 (6 bases). The CDR3 runs 14 residues. V gave up 6 bases and J gave up 0 bases, with 12 bases separating them. CDR1 is DFQATT and CDR2 is SNEGSKA in the germline V gene (reference sequence). The CDR3 protein is CSAARGYSNQPQHF. The CDR3 DNA reads as TGCAGTGCCGCCAGGGGATATAGCAATCAGCCCCAGCATTTT.